Listed below are T cell receptor beta chains from one sample, sequenced in a study of T-cell memory formation after mild COVID-19. TCRdb itself ran the 5' RACE reads through MiXCR, one entry per CDR3 protein. The table shows 250,000 to 350,000 distinct CDR3 sequences, with about 17% occurring only once. The sample consisted of PBMCs or a T cell subset sorted from them (not recorded which). The receptors originated from a man in his late teens or twenties who had mild COVID-19 (a few samples of this study predate the infection). Cell type and time point are not known. CDR3s include the opening cysteine and the closing phenylalanine or tryptophan. D genes are given only for firm matches. Rows may omit the clone size; those that give it use once, few, many or a size class.

j_gene	v_gene	abundance	d_gene	CDR3aa	CDR3nt
TRBJ2-3	TRBV25-1	NA	NA	CASSETDRGDTQYF	TGTGCCAGCAGTGAAACAGACCGTGGGGATACGCAGTATTTT
TRBJ2-4	TRBV7-9	NA	NA	CASTDTSGENIQYF	TGTGCCAGCACCGATACATCAGGGGAAAACATTCAGTACTTC
TRBJ2-3	TRBV12-3/TRBV12-4	NA	NA	CASGLTRGIRTDTQYF	TGTGCCAGCGGACTAACGAGGGGGATTCGCACAGATACGCAGTATTTT
TRBJ1-1	TRBV12-3/TRBV12-4	NA	NA	CASSSRPRRAFF	TGTGCCAGCAGCTCCCGCCCCCGTAGGGCTTTCTTT
TRBJ2-7	TRBV5-1	many	TRBD1	CASSEQGEGYEQYF	TGCGCCAGCAGCGAACAGGGGGAAGGCTACGAGCAGTACTTC
TRBJ2-5	TRBV18	NA	NA	CASSPPQGETQYF	TGTGCCAGCTCACCACCCCAGGGAGAGACCCAGTACTTC
TRBJ2-7	TRBV6-2/TRBV6-3	few	TRBD2	CASRNLAGASYEQYF	TGTGCCAGCAGAAACCTAGCGGGGGCTTCCTACGAGCAGTACTTC
TRBJ2-1	TRBV6-2/TRBV6-3	NA	TRBD1	CASSYSRRQGLFF	TGTGCCAGCAGTTACTCGAGGAGACAGGGGCTGTTCTTC
TRBJ2-1	TRBV5-1	NA	TRBD2	CASSFSGGAIYNEQFF	TGCGCCAGCAGCTTTAGCGGGGGGGCAATCTACAATGAGCAGTTCTTC
TRBJ1-1	TRBV12-3/TRBV12-4	NA	NA	CASSSEKNTEAFF	TGTGCCAGCAGTTCAGAGAAGAACACTGAAGCTTTCTTT
TRBJ2-2	TRBV4-1	few	NA	CASTQTPGLGTGELFF	TGCGCCAGCACCCAAACTCCAGGATTGGGGACCGGGGAGCTGTTTTTT
TRBJ2-4	TRBV7-2	NA	TRBD2	CASSLVGGAGGNIQYF	TGTGCCAGCAGCTTAGTCGGGGGGGCTGGTGGGAACATTCAGTACTTC
TRBJ2-3	TRBV7-9	NA	NA	CASRDRAQDTQYF	TGTGCCAGCCGAGACAGAGCACAAGATACGCAGTATTTT
TRBJ2-5	TRBV7-2	few	TRBD1	CASSRDRGWKTQYF	TGTGCCAGCAGCCGGGACAGGGGGTGGAAGACCCAGTACTTC
TRBJ2-1	TRBV14	NA	TRBD2	CASSQVPGLAGSEQFF	TGTGCCAGCAGCCAAGTCCCGGGACTAGCGGGTAGTGAGCAGTTCTTC
TRBJ2-4	TRBV7-8	few	NA	CASSDYGGGEGDIQYF	TGTGCCAGCAGCGACTACGGGGGCGGGGAGGGAGACATTCAGTACTTC
TRBJ2-5	TRBV5-1	many	NA	CASSGDRETQYF	TGCGCCAGCAGTGGAGACAGGGAGACCCAGTACTTC
TRBJ2-1	TRBV4-3	many	TRBD1	CASSQEQGNEQFF	TGCGCCAGCAGCCAAGAACAGGGGAATGAGCAGTTCTTC
TRBJ2-1	TRBV3-1	NA	NA	CASSLYPLSGLYNEQFF	TGTGCCAGCAGCCTTTACCCTTTAAGCGGATTGTACAATGAGCAGTTCTTC
TRBJ1-2	TRBV6-2/TRBV6-3	NA	NA	CASSTPLVGYTF	TGTGCCAGCAGTACCCCCCTTGTTGGCTACACCTTC
TRBJ2-2	TRBV4-1	few	NA	CASSQGASFQWELFF	TGCGCCAGCAGCCAAGGGGCTTCCTTCCAGTGGGAGCTGTTTTTT
TRBJ2-5	TRBV7-2	few	NA	CASSLGGYFDGTQYF	TGTGCCAGCAGCTTAGGGGGTTATTTTGATGGGACCCAGTACTTC
TRBJ2-3	TRBV7-9	many	NA	CASRNPLTSPRSDTQYF	TGTGCCAGCAGGAATCCTCTGACATCCCCCCGATCAGATACGCAGTATTTT
TRBJ1-5	TRBV6-5	NA	NA	CASRLNRDQPQHF	TGTGCCAGCAGACTGAACAGGGACCAGCCCCAGCATTTT
TRBJ1-6	TRBV20-1	NA	NA	CSARDPGMDSPLHF	TGCAGTGCTAGAGATCCGGGGATGGATTCACCCCTCCACTTT
TRBJ1-1	TRBV6-5	NA	NA	CASSSGRGENTEAFF	TGTGCCAGCAGTAGCGGAAGGGGCGAGAACACTGAAGCTTTCTTT
TRBJ1-4	TRBV20-1	NA	NA	CSASKGTTNEKLFF	TGCAGTGCTTCGAAGGGTACAACTAATGAAAAACTGTTTTTT
TRBJ1-3	TRBV18	NA	NA	CASSPRASLSSGNTIYF	TGTGCCAGCTCACCACGAGCGAGTCTGAGCTCTGGAAACACCATATATTTT
TRBJ2-3	TRBV6-5	NA	NA	CASSLGGGKDTQYF	TGTGCCAGCAGTTTGGGGGGTGGGAAAGATACGCAGTATTTT
TRBJ1-3	TRBV29-1	few	NA	CSVKRQAGGNTIYF	TGCAGCGTCAAACGACAGGCGGGGGGAAACACCATATATTTT
TRBJ1-1	TRBV4-1	NA	NA	CASSQESDTNTEAFF	TGCGCCAGCAGCCAAGAGAGCGACACGAACACTGAAGCTTTCTTT
TRBJ2-3	TRBV7-9	many	NA	CASSLYSDSDTQYF	TGTGCCAGCAGCTTATATTCTGACTCAGATACGCAGTATTTT
TRBJ2-2	TRBV4-1	few	TRBD1	CASSQEGQGANTGELFF	TGCGCCAGCAGCCAAGAAGGACAGGGGGCGAACACCGGGGAGCTGTTTTTT
TRBJ2-7	TRBV6-2/TRBV6-3	NA	TRBD1	CASSRQGAGEQYF	TGTGCCAGCAGCCGACAGGGGGCCGGCGAGCAGTACTTC
TRBJ2-3	TRBV3-1	few	NA	CASSRTLTDTQYF	TGTGCCAGCAGCCGTACACTCACAGATACGCAGTATTTT
TRBJ1-1	TRBV7-2	few	NA	CASSSPRRLEAFF	TGTGCCAGCAGCTCCCCCCGGAGGCTTGAAGCTTTCTTT
TRBJ2-7	TRBV5-1	many	NA	CASCFGSSSYEQYF	TGCGCCAGCTGCTTCGGTTCCTCCTCCTACGAGCAGTACTTC
TRBJ2-1	TRBV20-1	few	NA	CSARSLVDRNNEQFF	TGCAGTGCTAGAAGCCTAGTAGACAGGAACAATGAGCAGTTCTTC
TRBJ2-6	TRBV14	many	NA	CASSRGSSGANVLTF	TGTGCCAGCAGCCGAGGAAGCTCTGGGGCCAACGTCCTGACTTTC
TRBJ2-3	TRBV13	NA	TRBD2	CASTPAGVQDTQYF	TGTGCCAGCACACCGGCGGGGGTTCAAGATACGCAGTATTTT
TRBJ2-5	TRBV4-2	many	TRBD1	CASQDRAETQYF	TGTGCCAGCCAGGACAGGGCCGAGACCCAGTACTTC
TRBJ2-7	TRBV4-1	few	TRBD2	CASSHLSSGGYEQYF	TGCGCCAGCAGCCACCTATCTAGCGGGGGCTACGAGCAGTACTTC
TRBJ1-2	TRBV7-2	many	NA	CASTPDSPGPGYTF	TGTGCCAGCACCCCGGACAGCCCGGGACCTGGCTACACCTTC
TRBJ1-5	TRBV10-3	few	NA	CAIKKDGQHNQPQHF	TGTGCCATCAAAAAGGACGGACAACATAATCAGCCCCAGCATTTT
TRBJ2-1	TRBV4-1	NA	NA	CASSPRLVSLDYNEQFF	TGCGCCAGCAGCCCCCGACTAGTTTCCCTTGACTACAATGAGCAGTTCTTC
TRBJ1-1	TRBV12-3/TRBV12-4	few	TRBD1	CAIRAPDRYTEAFF	TGTGCCATCCGAGCCCCGGACAGGTACACTGAAGCTTTCTTT